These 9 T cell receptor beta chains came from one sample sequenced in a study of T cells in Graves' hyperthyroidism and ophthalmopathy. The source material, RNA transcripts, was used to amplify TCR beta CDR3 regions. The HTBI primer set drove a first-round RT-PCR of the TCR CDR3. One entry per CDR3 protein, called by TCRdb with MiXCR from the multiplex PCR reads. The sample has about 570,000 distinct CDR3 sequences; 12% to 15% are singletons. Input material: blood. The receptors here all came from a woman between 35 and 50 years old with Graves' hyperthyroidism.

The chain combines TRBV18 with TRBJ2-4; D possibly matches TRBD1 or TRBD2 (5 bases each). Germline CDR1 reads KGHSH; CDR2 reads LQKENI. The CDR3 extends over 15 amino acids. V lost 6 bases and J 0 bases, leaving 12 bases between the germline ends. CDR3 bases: TGTGCCAGCTCCCCGGGGACCTTAGCCAAAAACATTCAGTACTTC. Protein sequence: CASSPGTLAKNIQYF.

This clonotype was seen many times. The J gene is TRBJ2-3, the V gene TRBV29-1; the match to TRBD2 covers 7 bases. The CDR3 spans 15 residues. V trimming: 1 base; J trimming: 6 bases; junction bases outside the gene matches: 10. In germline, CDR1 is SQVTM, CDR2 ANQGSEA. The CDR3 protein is CSVEGLGGRGDTQYF. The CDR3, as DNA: TGCAGCGTTGAAGGGTTGGGCGGGAGAGGCGATACGCAGTATTTT.

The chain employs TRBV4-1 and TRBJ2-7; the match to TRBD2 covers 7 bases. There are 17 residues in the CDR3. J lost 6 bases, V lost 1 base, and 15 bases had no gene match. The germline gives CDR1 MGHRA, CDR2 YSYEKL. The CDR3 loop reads CASSQGPASGLPFEQYF. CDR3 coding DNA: TGCGCCAGCAGCCAAGGCCCCGCTAGCGGTTTACCTTTCGAGCAGTACTTC.

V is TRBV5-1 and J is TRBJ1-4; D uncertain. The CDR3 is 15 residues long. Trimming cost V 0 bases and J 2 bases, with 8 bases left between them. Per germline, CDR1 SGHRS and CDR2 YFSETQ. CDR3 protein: CASSLDGQTNEKLFF. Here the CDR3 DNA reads TGCGCCAGCAGCTTGGATGGTCAGACTAATGAAAAACTGTTTTTT.

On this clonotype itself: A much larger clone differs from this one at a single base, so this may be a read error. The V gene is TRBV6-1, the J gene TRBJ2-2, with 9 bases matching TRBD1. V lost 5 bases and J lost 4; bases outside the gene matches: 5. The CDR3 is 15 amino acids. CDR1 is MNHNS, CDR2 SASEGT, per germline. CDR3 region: CASSSRTGVTGELFF. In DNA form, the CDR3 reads TGTGCCAGCAGTTCCCGGACAGGGGTCACCGGGGAGCTGTTTTTT.

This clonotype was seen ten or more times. CDR3 in DNA: TGCAGTGCTAGAGGAAGCCGGGACAGGGGGCCGGAGACCCAGTACTTC. This encodes CSARGSRDRGPETQYF. The genes are TRBV20-1 and TRBJ2-5; 12 bases agree with TRBD1. CDR1 is DFQATT, CDR2 SNEGSKA, per germline (reference sequence). The CDR3 runs to 16 residues. The ends lost 1 base at V and 5 bases at J; junction bases unmatched: 8.

As DNA, the CDR3 is TGCAGCGTTGAAGATTGGGCGGGAGGGCCCACAGATACGCAGTATTTT. It encodes CSVEDWAGGPTDTQYF. The genes are TRBV29-1 and TRBJ2-3; 9 bases match TRBD2. CDR3 length: 16 residues. With 0 bases clipped from V and 2 bases from J, the junction kept 6 bases outside the gene matches. CDR1 and CDR2 from the germline V gene are SQVTM and ANQGSEA.

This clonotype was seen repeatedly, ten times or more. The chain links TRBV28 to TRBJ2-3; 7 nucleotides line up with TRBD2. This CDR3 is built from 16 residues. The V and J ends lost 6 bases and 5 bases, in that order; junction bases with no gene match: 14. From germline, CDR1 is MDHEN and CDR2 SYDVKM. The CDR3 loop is CASSEFKASGIDTQYF. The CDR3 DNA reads TGTGCCAGCAGCGAGTTTAAGGCTAGCGGTATAGATACGCAGTATTTT.

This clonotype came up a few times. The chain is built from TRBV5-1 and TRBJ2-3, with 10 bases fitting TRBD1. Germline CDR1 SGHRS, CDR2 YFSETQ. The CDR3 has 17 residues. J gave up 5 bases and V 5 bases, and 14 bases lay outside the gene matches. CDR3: CASRDTELTGGIDTQYF. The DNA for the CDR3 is TGCGCCAGCAGAGATACCGAACTGACAGGGGGCATAGATACGCAGTATTTT.